Following are 15 T cell receptor beta chains from one sample sequenced in a study of T-cell reconstitution after alpha-beta-depleted transplantation in children. Unique molecular identifiers were incorporated into the prepared TCRbeta library. Each CDR3 protein is one row after TCRdb ran MiXCR on the PCR reads. The sample yields 140,000 to 150,000 distinct CDR3 sequences, around 9% seen once. The material was PBMCs, mostly from graft donor cells, obtained 180 days after TCRalphabeta/CD19-depleted stem cell transplant. These TCRs come from a female patient between 2 and 15 years old who had a stem cell transplant for congenital amegakaryocytic thrombocytopenia, so the T cells may come from the graft donor.

This clonotype was counted at least ten times. J is TRBJ2-1 and V is TRBV12-3 or TRBV12-4; D uncertain. CDR3 size: 11 residues. V was trimmed by 2 bases and J by 13 bases, leaving 9 bases between them. In nucleotides, the CDR3 is TGTGCCAGCAGTTTAACCAGAAGCCAGTTCTTC. Amino acids: CASSLTRSQFF.

The table lists this clonotype with many counts. The chain uses TRBV14 and TRBJ2-2, with 7 nucleotides matching TRBD1. The CDR3 runs 15 residues. J lost 5 bases, V lost 4 bases, and 7 bases had no gene match. The germline V gene encodes CDR1 SGHDN and CDR2 FVKESK. Written as DNA, the CDR3 is TGTGCCAGCAGCCTCGGAACAGGGGTGACCGGGGAGCTGTTTTTT. Residues: CASSLGTGVTGELFF. Supplemented by reference TRBV14 and TRBJ2-2, the full variable domain reads EAGVTQFPSHSVIEKGQTVTLRCDPISGHDNLYWYRRVMGKEIKFLLHFVKESKQDESGMPNNRFLAERTGGTYSTLKVQPAELEDSGVYFCASSLGTGVTGELFFGEGSRLTVL.

This clonotype was found a few times. The rearrangement links TRBV20-1 to TRBJ2-1; 7 bases align to TRBD2. V was pared by 1 base and J by 9 bases, with 6 bases of the junction left unmatched. This CDR3 has 13 amino acids. The V gene's germline CDR1 is DFQATT and CDR2 SNEGSKA (reference sequence). Here the CDR3 DNA reads TGCAGTGCTAGAGTCGGCGGGAGCTTTGAGCAGTTCTTC. Its protein product is CSARVGGSFEQFF.

The table lists this clonotype with many counts. This chain links TRBV5-1 with TRBJ2-7; D gene unclear. The V gene's germline CDR1 is SGHRS and CDR2 YFSETQ. The CDR3 loop spans 13 amino acids. V was pared by 0 bases and J by 2 bases, with 6 bases between. CDR3 residues: CASSLATPYEQYF. CDR3 bases: TGCGCCAGCAGCTTGGCAACACCCTACGAGCAGTACTTC. The entire variable domain, with the rest obtained from reference TRBV5-1 and TRBJ2-7, is as follows: KAGVTQTPRYLIKTRGQQVTLSCSPISGHRSVSWYQQTPGQGLQFLFEYFSETQRNKGNFPGRFSGRQFSNSRSEMNVSTLELGDSALYLCASSLATPYEQYFGPGTRLTVT.

A few counts support this clonotype. This chain joins TRBV12-3 or TRBV12-4 and TRBJ2-1, with 7 nucleotides matching TRBD2. CDR3 length: 16 residues. The ends lost 5 bases at V and 0 bases at J; junction bases unmatched: 7. The CDR3 sequence: CASSPPSGFSYNEQFF. CDR3 nucleotide sequence: TGTGCCAGCAGTCCTCCTAGCGGCTTCTCCTACAATGAGCAGTTCTTC.

A word on this clonotype: A clone one base away is much larger, so this may be a read error. This chain uses TRBV6-5 with TRBJ2-3; D not resolved. The CDR3 loop spans 14 amino acids. The V gene's germline CDR1 is MNHEY and CDR2 SVGAGI. CDR3 protein: CAISYVISTDTQYF. As DNA, the CDR3 is TGTGCCATCAGTTACGTGATAAGCACAGATACGCAGTATTTT.

A note on this clonotype: A much larger clonotype is one base distant, so this may be a read error. CDR3 sequence reads: CASGTPFGFGNQPQHF. DNA for the CDR3: TGTGCCAGCGGCACCCCCTTCGGGTTCGGCAATCAGCCCCAGCATTTT. The chain employs TRBV28 and TRBJ1-5, with unresolved D. The CDR3 has 16 amino acids. Trimming took off 8 bases at V and 2 bases at J, with 19 bases between the two ends. Germline CDR1 reads MDHEN; CDR2 reads SYDVKM.

This clonotype was observed many times. The chain's CDR3 is CASSPGGRADEKLFF. The CDR3 bases are TGCGCCAGCAGCCCTGGTGGCAGGGCGGATGAAAAACTGTTTTTT. The chain is built from TRBV5-1 and TRBJ1-4; D may be TRBD1 (5 bases). V was cut by 4 bases and J by 6 bases, with 16 bases left in between. This CDR3 spans 15 amino acids. The germline V gene encodes CDR1 SGHRS and CDR2 YFSETQ.

This clonotype occurred a few times. This chain connects TRBV28 to TRBJ1-3; D not certain. V was shortened by 8 bases and J by 0 bases, with 17 bases between the two germline ends. The length of the CDR3 is 16 residues. Looked up from germline, CDR1 is MDHEN and CDR2 is SYDVKM. Here the CDR3 reads CASGGRSVPSGNTIYF. CDR3 sequence (DNA): TGTGCCAGCGGAGGTCGTTCGGTGCCCTCTGGAAACACCATATATTTT.

This clonotype was observed a few times. The V call is TRBV11-2, the J call TRBJ2-1; D perhaps matches TRBD2 (6 bases). Germline V gene lookup returns CDR1 SGHAT and CDR2 FQNNGV. CDR3 length: 16 residues. Trimming took 0 bases from V and 6 from J, leaving 15 bases between them. CDR3: CASSLEINLARNEQFF. CDR3 DNA sequence: TGTGCCAGCAGCTTAGAAATTAACCTAGCGCGCAATGAGCAGTTCTTC.

Only a few counts were recorded for this clonotype. This rearrangement joins TRBV7-6 to TRBJ2-7; D not resolved. The germline V and J ends were trimmed by 1 base and 1 base, with 5 bases remaining between them. The V gene's germline CDR1 is SGHVS and CDR2 FNYEAQ. There are 13 residues in the CDR3. The CDR3 DNA follows: TGTGCCAGCAGCTTAGAACTGTCCTACGAGCAGTACTTC. It encodes CASSLELSYEQYF. Looking up the rest from reference TRBV7-6 and TRBJ2-7 gives the full variable domain: GAGVSQSPRYKVTKRGQDVALRCDPISGHVSLYWYRQALGQGPEFLTYFNYEAQQDKSGLPNDRFSAERPEGSISTLTIQRTEQRDSAMYRCASSLELSYEQYFGPGTRLTVT.

Only a few counts were recorded for this clonotype. The V gene is TRBV20-1, the J gene TRBJ2-5; D gene unclear. V was shortened by 2 bases and J by 4 bases, with 5 bases between the two germline ends. Germline values: CDR1 DFQATT, CDR2 SNEGSKA (reference sequence). This CDR3 has 11 residues. CDR3 residues: CSARFGETQYF. The CDR3 DNA follows: TGCAGTGCTAGATTCGGAGAGACCCAGTACTTC.

The CDR3 nucleotides are TGTGCCATCCAACTAGCGGGGTCCTACGAGCAGTACTTC. This translates into CAIQLAGSYEQYF. The chain is built from TRBV10-3 and TRBJ2-7; TRBD2 agrees at 10 bases. The CDR3 extends over 13 amino acids. Germline V lookup: CDR1 ENHRY, CDR2 SYGVKD. The V and J ends lost 8 bases and 1 base, in that order; junction bases with no gene match: 2.

This clonotype was counted ten times or more. This rearrangement joins TRBV4-2 to TRBJ2-2; D gene ambiguous. The length of the CDR3 is 12 residues. Germline V gene sequence: CDR1 LGHNA, CDR2 YNFKEQ. The V end was cut by 1 base, the J end by 5 bases, with 2 bases between. CDR3 residues: CASSQVTGELFF. DNA for the CDR3: TGTGCCAGCAGCCAAGTTACCGGGGAGCTGTTTTTT.

This clonotype was found many times. This sequence joins TRBV28 and TRBJ1-2, with no clear D. Germline V CDR1 and CDR2: MDHEN, SYDVKM. Trimming cost V 6 bases and J 4 bases, with 15 bases left between them. CDR3 length: 14 residues. CDR3 sequence: CASRGPQRIYGYTF. The CDR3 DNA reads as TGTGCCAGCAGGGGCCCTCAGAGAATCTATGGCTACACCTTC.